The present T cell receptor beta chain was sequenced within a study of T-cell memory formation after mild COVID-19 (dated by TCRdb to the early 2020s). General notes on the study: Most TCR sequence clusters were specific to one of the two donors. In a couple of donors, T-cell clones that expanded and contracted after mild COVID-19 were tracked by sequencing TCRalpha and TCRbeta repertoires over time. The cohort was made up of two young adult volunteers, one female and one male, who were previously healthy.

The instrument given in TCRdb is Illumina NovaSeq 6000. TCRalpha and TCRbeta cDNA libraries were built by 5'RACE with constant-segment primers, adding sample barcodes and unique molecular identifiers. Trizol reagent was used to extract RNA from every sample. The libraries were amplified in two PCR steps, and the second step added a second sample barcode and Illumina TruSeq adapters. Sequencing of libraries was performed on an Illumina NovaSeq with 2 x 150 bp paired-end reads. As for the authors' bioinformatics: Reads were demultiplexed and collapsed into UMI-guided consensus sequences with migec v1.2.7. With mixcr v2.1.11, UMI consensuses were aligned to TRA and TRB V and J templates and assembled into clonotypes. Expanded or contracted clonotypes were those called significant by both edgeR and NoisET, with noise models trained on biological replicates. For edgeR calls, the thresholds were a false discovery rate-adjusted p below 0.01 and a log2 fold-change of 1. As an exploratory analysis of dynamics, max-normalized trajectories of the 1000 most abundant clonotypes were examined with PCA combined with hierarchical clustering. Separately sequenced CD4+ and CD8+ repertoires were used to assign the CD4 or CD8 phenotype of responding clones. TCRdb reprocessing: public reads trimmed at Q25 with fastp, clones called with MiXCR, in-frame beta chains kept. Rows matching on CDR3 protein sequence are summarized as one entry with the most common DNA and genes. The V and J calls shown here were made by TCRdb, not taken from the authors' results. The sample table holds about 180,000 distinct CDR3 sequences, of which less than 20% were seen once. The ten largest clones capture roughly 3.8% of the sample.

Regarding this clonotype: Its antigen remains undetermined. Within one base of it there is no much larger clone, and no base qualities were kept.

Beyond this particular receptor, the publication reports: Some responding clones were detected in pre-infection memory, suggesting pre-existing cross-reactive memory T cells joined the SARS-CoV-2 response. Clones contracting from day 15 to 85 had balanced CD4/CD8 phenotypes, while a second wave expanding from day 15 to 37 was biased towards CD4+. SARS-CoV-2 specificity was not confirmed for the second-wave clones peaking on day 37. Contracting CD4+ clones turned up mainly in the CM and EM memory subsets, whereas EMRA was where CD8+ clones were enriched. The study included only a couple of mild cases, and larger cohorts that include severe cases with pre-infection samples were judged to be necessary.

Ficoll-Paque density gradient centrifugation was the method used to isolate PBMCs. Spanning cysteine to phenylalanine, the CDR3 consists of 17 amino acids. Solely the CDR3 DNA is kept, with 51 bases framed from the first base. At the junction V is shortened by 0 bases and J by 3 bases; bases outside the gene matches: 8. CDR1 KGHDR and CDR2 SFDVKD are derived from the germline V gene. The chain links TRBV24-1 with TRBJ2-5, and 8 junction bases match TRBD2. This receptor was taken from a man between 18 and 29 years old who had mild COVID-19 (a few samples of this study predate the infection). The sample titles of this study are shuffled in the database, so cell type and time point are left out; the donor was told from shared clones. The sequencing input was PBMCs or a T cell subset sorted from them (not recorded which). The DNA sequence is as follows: TGTGCCACCAGTGATTTGCGTGGCGGGGGGTACGAAGAGACCCAGTACTTC. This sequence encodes CATSDLRGGGYEETQYF.